This is a list of T cell receptor beta chains from one sample in a study of T cell changes during pregnancy in multiple sclerosis. TCRdb's table, derived via immunoSEQ multiplex PCR, lists solely in-frame clones and lacks some. The sample lists 100,000 or so clones; 90% to 95% were seen once. The specimen was peripheral blood, collected before pregnancy. The receptors here all came from a female donor with multiple sclerosis, enrolled in a pregnancy study. The CDR3 runs from the conserved cysteine through the conserved F or W. The D gene is left open where the match is weak. Size tells how often a clone was seen (once, few, many) or the class of an expanded clone, and some rows leave it out.

.	TRBV27	TRBD2	TRBJ2-7	CASSFRTPSGRPSYEQYF	TGTGCCAGCAGTTTCCGAACCCCTAGCGGGAGGCCGTCCTACGAGCAGTACTTC
.	TRBV6-1	.	TRBJ2-5	CASSDPGERETQYF	TGTGCCAGCAGTGATCCAGGGGAACGAGAGACCCAGTACTTC
.	TRBV9	.	TRBJ1-1	CASSVSGDMNTEAFF	TGTGCCAGCAGCGTCTCAGGGGATATGAACACTGAAGCTTTCTTT
.	TRBV15	.	TRBJ1-2	CATSRVGGINYGYTF	TGTGCCACCAGCAGAGTCGGGGGGATTAACTATGGCTACACCTTC
.	TRBV5-1	.	TRBJ2-7	CASSLARGSYEQYF	TGCGCCAGCAGCTTGGCCCGAGGATCCTACGAGCAGTACTTC
.	TRBV6-5	TRBD1	TRBJ2-2	CASSRTGRTGELFF	TGTGCCAGCAGTAGGACAGGCAGAACCGGGGAGCTGTTTTTT
.	TRBV4-1	.	TRBJ1-1	CASSQGAGGLTEAFF	TGCGCCAGCAGCCAAGGGGCGGGGGGATTGACTGAAGCTTTCTTT
.	TRBV19	.	TRBJ2-3	CASSSGRDTQYF	TGTGCCAGTAGTTCAGGGCGGGATACGCAGTATTTT
.	TRBV10-3	.	TRBJ2-7	CAISPDFPYEQYF	TGTGCCATCTCCCCGGACTTCCCCTACGAGCAGTACTTC
.	TRBV4-3	TRBD2	TRBJ2-3	CASSQDRSGRDTQYF	TGCGCCAGCAGCCAAGACCGAAGCGGGAGGGATACGCAGTATTTT
.	TRBV28	TRBD1	TRBJ1-5	CASSLTRGLGSNQPQHF	TGTGCCAGCAGTTTAACCAGGGGGCTCGGTAGCAATCAGCCCCAGCATTTT
.	TRBV7-2	.	TRBJ2-5	CASSLGVKETQYF	TGTGCCAGCAGCTTAGGAGTAAAAGAGACCCAGTACTTC
.	TRBV10-1	TRBD1	TRBJ2-2	CASSSPGQGIIAGELFF	TGCGCCAGCAGTTCTCCGGGACAGGGCATCATTGCCGGGGAGCTGTTTTTT
.	TRBV2	TRBD1	TRBJ2-3	CASSGLGQGGYF	TGTGCCAGCAGTGGACTGGGACAGGGAGGGTATTTT
.	TRBV4-2	.	TRBJ1-1	CASSQDPGVGGKAFF	TGTGCCAGCAGCCAAGATCCCGGTGTGGGGGGTAAGGCTTTCTTT
.	TRBV19	.	TRBJ2-2	CASKTDRRKTGELFF	TGTGCCAGTAAAACTGACAGGCGAAAAACCGGGGAGCTGTTTTTT
.	TRBV5-1	.	TRBJ2-5	CASSLGPAGMRETQYF	TGCGCCAGCAGCTTGGGCCCAGCGGGTATGAGGGAGACCCAGTACTTC
.	TRBV29-1	.	TRBJ1-3	CSVVSDSGNTIYF	TGCAGCGTTGTTTCAGATTCTGGAAACACCATATATTTT
.	TRBV2	TRBD2	TRBJ2-1	CASKTSGRNEQFF	TGTGCCAGCAAGACTAGCGGGAGGAATGAGCAGTTCTTC
.	TRBV27	TRBD2	TRBJ2-7	CASSFSTSGSYEQYF	TGTGCCAGCAGTTTTTCCACTAGCGGATCCTACGAGCAGTACTTC
.	TRBV4-1	.	TRBJ2-7	CASSRLAESARNEQYF	TGCGCCAGCAGCCGGCTCGCTGAATCTGCGAGGAACGAGCAGTACTTC
.	TRBV7-9	TRBD2	TRBJ2-3	CASSPQGRGPGDTQYF	TGTGCCAGCAGCCCCCAAGGGAGGGGCCCGGGAGATACGCAGTATTTT
once	TRBV6-1	TRBD1	TRBJ2-1	CASSGGGQGWNEQFF	TGTGCCAGCAGCGGGGGGGGACAGGGGTGGAATGAGCAGTTCTTC
.	TRBV30	.	TRBJ2-4	CAWSAGQGSIQYF	TGTGCCTGGAGTGCAGGTCAGGGAAGCATTCAGTACTTC
.	TRBV4-1	TRBD1	TRBJ2-1	CASSQGQGTYNEQFF	TGCGCCAGCAGCCAAGGACAGGGGACCTACAATGAGCAGTTCTTC
.	TRBV9	.	TRBJ2-3	CASSGVTGNTDTQYF	TGTGCCAGCAGCGGGGTAACAGGGAACACAGATACGCAGTATTTT
.	TRBV5-5	.	TRBJ1-4	CASSPVLFEERLFF	TGTGCCAGCAGCCCAGTTTTGTTTGAGGAGCGACTGTTTTTT
.	TRBV5-4	.	TRBJ2-5	CASSSDSIRATQYF	TGTGCCAGCAGCTCGGACTCGATTCGGGCGACCCAGTACTTC
.	TRBV7-6	.	TRBJ2-6	CASSQGPQVGRANVLTF	TGTGCCAGCAGTCAGGGGCCCCAGGTTGGGAGGGCCAACGTCCTGACTTTC
.	TRBV2	.	TRBJ2-1	CASSATRGYGEQFF	TGTGCCAGCAGTGCCACTAGGGGGTATGGCGAGCAGTTCTTC
once	TRBV28	.	TRBJ1-1	CASSYMGATTEAFF	TGTGCCAGCAGTTATATGGGAGCTACCACTGAAGCTTTCTTT
.	TRBV5-1	TRBD1	TRBJ2-7	CASSGGQGFYEQYF	TGCGCCAGCAGCGGAGGACAGGGATTCTACGAGCAGTACTTC
.	TRBV15	TRBD2	TRBJ2-1	CATSRVSGVWQFF	TGTGCCACCAGCAGAGTTAGCGGGGTTTGGCAGTTCTTC
.	TRBV6-1	.	TRBJ2-7	CASSEAAGFSYEQYF	TGTGCCAGCAGTGAAGCGGCAGGCTTCTCCTACGAGCAGTACTTC